Below are 16 T cell receptor beta chains sequenced from a single sample in a study of CD8 T cells in Susac syndrome (dated by TCRdb to between 2017 and 2020). The library was generated by the immunoSEQ multiplex PCR assay. RNA was extracted using the RNeasy kit, and about 0.45 to 1 microgram was reverse transcribed with random hexamers. Using fastp trimming at Q25 and MiXCR clonotype assembly, TCRdb reanalyzed the public sequencing data and kept in-frame beta chains. CDR3 protein duplicates are merged, each entry listing the most common genes and DNA. The sample yields about 190,000 distinct CDR3 sequences; about 94% were counted once. The ten largest clonotypes hold 0.1% of the sample. Sequencing used CD4+ T cells from PBMCs. These receptors came from a human donor in good health.

The V gene is TRBV6-5, the J gene TRBJ2-7; D possibly corresponds to TRBD2 (5 bases). The germline V gene has CDR1 MNHEY and CDR2 SVGAGI. The CDR3 runs 12 residues. CDR3 residues: CASNEGGTVWSV. The CDR3 nucleotides are TGTGCCAGCAACGAGGGTGGTACCGTGTGGTCCGTC.

The rearrangement uses TRBV5-1 and TRBJ2-1, with D possibly TRBD2 on 6 matching bases. Trimming shortened V by 0 bases and J by 6 bases, and 13 bases separated the two germline ends. CDR1 is SGHRS, CDR2 YFSETQ, per germline. The CDR3 extends over 15 amino acids. This CDR3 reads CASSLGGAIRNEQFF. The CDR3 nucleotides are TGCGCCAGCAGCTTGGGCGGGGCTATCCGCAATGAGCAGTTCTTC. Together with reference TRBV5-1 and TRBJ2-1, the CDR3 gives the full variable domain: KAGVTQTPRYLIKTRGQQVTLSCSPISGHRSVSWYQQTPGQGLQFLFEYFSETQRNKGNFPGRFSGRQFSNSRSEMNVSTLELGDSALYLCASSLGGAIRNEQFFGPGTRLTVL.

J is TRBJ1-2 and V is TRBV5-8; 11 nucleotides align to TRBD1. The CDR3 consists of 14 residues. Germline CDR1 and CDR2: SGHTS and YDEGEE. The V segment lost 5 bases and the J segment 4 bases; nucleotides outside the gene matches: 4. Here the CDR3 DNA reads TGTGCCAGCAGGGACAGGGGGCAGAGCTATGGCTACACCTTC. Encoded protein: CASRDRGQSYGYTF.

This chain uses TRBV7-2 with TRBJ2-4, with unresolved D. Germline lookup yields CDR1 SGHTA and CDR2 FQGNSA. There are 16 residues in the CDR3. V was cut by 4 bases and J by 3 bases, with 16 bases left in between. The CDR3 DNA is TGTGCCAGCAGCTCCCTAGGATCCATGGGCAAAAACATTCAGTACTTC. It encodes CASSSLGSMGKNIQYF.

The V gene is TRBV9, the J gene TRBJ1-1, with D uncertain. The germline V gene encodes CDR1 SGDLS and CDR2 YYNGEE. This CDR3 is 13 amino acids long. V lost 0 bases, J lost 3 bases, and 6 bases lay in between. This CDR3 reads CASSVALDTEAFF. In nucleotides, the CDR3 is TGTGCCAGCAGCGTAGCTCTGGACACTGAAGCTTTCTTT.

The rearrangement uses TRBV4-3 and TRBJ2-3; TRBD2 aligns across 12 bases. The V and J ends lost 0 bases and 4 bases, in that order; junction bases with no gene match: 2. CDR3 length: 16 amino acids. Germline V lookup: CDR1 LGHNA, CDR2 YSLEER. CDR3 protein: CASSQESSGGADTQYF. The CDR3 DNA reads TGCGCCAGCAGCCAAGAATCTAGCGGGGGGGCAGATACGCAGTATTTT.

The chain carries TRBV3-1 and TRBJ1-2; a weak D match, TRBD1 (6 bases). The germline V gene encodes CDR1 LGHDT and CDR2 YNNKEL (reference sequence). Trimming took 0 bases from V and 8 from J, leaving 13 bases between them. The CDR3 contains 14 residues. The CDR3 spells CASSQDRTATGYTF. DNA of the CDR3: TGTGCCAGCAGCCAAGACCGGACAGCTACCGGCTACACCTTC.

This chain joins TRBV29-1 and TRBJ2-3; D is possibly TRBD1 or TRBD2 (5 bases each). The CDR3 has 14 amino acids. Deletions cut 5 bases from V and 1 base from J, with 13 bases between. Germline assignment: CDR1 SQVTM and CDR2 ANQGSEA. The CDR3 nucleotides read TGCAGCGTTCGGGAAAGAGGGGGCACAGATACGCAGTATTTT. Protein: CSVRERGGTDTQYF.

The CDR3 sequence is CASNRGGTDTQYF. In DNA form, the CDR3 reads TGTGCCAGCAACCGGGGGGGCACAGATACGCAGTATTTT. This sequence joins TRBV12-3 or TRBV12-4 and TRBJ2-3; 7 positions match TRBD2. This CDR3 is 13 amino acids long. V shed 7 bases and J 1 base; nucleotides not matched to a gene: 2.

CDR3 in amino acids: CASSQVAGVGNSPLHF. The CDR3 nucleotides are TGTGCCAGCAGCCAAGTAGCAGGGGTAGGGAATTCACCCCTCCACTTT. The J gene is TRBJ1-6, the V gene TRBV4-2, with TRBD1 as a possible D gene (6 bases). Germline lookup yields CDR1 LGHNA and CDR2 YNFKEQ. The CDR3 spans 16 residues. The V end was cut by 1 base, the J end by 7 bases, with 14 bases between.

This sequence joins TRBV20-1 and TRBJ2-4; no definite D call. Trimming left V 3 bases short and J 0 bases short, with 9 bases between. The CDR3 consists of 14 residues. Per germline, CDR1 DFQATT and CDR2 SNEGSKA (reference sequence). DNA for the CDR3: TGCAGTGCTAGTCCCGGCCTAGCCAAAAACATTCAGTACTTC. Translation: CSASPGLAKNIQYF.

This chain links TRBV21-1 with TRBJ2-3. TRBV21-1 is marked as a pseudogene. The CDR3 totals 13 residues. The CDR3 DNA reads TGTGCCAGCAGCAAAGTCGTCAGAGATACGCAGTATTTT. It codes for CASSKVVRDTQYF.

The J gene is TRBJ2-1, the V gene TRBV6-2 or TRBV6-3, with D possibly being TRBD1 (5 bases). The CDR3 covers 11 residues. Trimming shortened V by 2 bases and J by 16 bases, and 12 bases separated the two germline ends. Germline loops: CDR1 MNHEY, CDR2 SVGEGT. The CDR3 is CASSYSRVTFF. CDR3 DNA: TGTGCCAGCAGTTACAGCAGGGTTACTTTCTTC.

The V and J genes are TRBV25-1 and TRBJ2-5; D possibly uses TRBD1 or TRBD2 (5 bases each). Trimming pared 6 bases from V and 8 bases from J, leaving 25 bases between. Germline values: CDR1 MGHDK, CDR2 SYGVNS. CDR3 length equals 16 residues. The CDR3 region is CASSDTLTASGRTQYF. In nucleotides, the CDR3 is TGTGCCAGCAGCGATACTTTGACAGCCTCGGGAAGAACCCAGTACTTC.

The V and J genes are TRBV7-2 and TRBJ1-6; D might be TRBD1 (6 bases). Germline V gives CDR1 SGHTA, CDR2 FQGNSA. There are 17 residues in the CDR3. Between the trimmed V and J ends, which lost 5 bases and 1 base, there was a span of 15 bases. CDR3 in amino acids: CASSLYWTVSYNSPLHF. CDR3 DNA: TGTGCCAGCAGCCTATACTGGACAGTTTCCTATAATTCACCCCTCCACTTT.

This sequence joins TRBV11-1 and TRBJ2-6; no reliable D call. Trimming left V 5 bases short and J 0 bases short, with 17 bases between. Germline CDR1 is SGHAT and CDR2 is FQDESV (reference sequence). This CDR3 contains 18 residues. In nucleotides, the CDR3 is TGTGCCAGCAGCCAAATAAACCCACAGAGCTCTGGGGCCAACGTCCTGACTTTC. It yields the protein CASSQINPQSSGANVLTF.